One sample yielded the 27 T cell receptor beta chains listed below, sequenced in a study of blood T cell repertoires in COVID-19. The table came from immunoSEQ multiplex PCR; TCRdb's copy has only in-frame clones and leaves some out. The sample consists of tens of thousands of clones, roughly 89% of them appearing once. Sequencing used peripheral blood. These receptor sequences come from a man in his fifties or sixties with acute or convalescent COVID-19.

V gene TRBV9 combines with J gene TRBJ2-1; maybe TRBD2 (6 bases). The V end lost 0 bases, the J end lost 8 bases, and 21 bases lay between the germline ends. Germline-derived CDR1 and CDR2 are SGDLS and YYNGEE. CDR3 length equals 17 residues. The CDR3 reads CASSVGVGTLILDEQFF. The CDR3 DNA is TGTGCCAGCAGCGTAGGGGTAGGGACTCTCATCCTGGATGAGCAGTTCTTC.

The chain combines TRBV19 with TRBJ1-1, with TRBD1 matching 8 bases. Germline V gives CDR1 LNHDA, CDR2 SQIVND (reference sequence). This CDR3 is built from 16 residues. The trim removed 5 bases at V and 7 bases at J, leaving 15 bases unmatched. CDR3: CASSSPQGASGYEAFF. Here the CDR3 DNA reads TGTGCCAGTAGTTCCCCCCAGGGGGCCTCGGGGTATGAAGCTTTCTTT.

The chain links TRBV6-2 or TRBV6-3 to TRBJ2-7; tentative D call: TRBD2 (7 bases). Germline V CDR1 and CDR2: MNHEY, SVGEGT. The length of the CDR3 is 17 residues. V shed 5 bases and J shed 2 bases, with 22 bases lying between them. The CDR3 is CASSVRGRALKTYEQYF. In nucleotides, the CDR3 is TGTGCCAGCAGTGTGAGGGGGAGGGCCCTGAAAACCTACGAGCAGTACTTC.

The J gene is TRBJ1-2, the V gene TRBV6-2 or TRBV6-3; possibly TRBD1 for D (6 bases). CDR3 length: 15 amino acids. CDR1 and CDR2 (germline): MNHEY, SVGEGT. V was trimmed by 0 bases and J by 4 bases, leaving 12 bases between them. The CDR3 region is CASSYSTGPGYGYTF. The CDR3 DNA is TGTGCCAGCAGTTACTCTACAGGGCCCGGCTATGGCTACACCTTC.

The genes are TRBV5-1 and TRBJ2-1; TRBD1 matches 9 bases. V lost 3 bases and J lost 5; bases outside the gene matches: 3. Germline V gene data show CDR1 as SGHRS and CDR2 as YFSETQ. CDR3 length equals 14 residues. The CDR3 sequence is CASSWGDRDNEQFF. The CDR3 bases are TGCGCCAGCAGCTGGGGGGACAGGGACAATGAGCAGTTCTTC.

CDR3 coding DNA: TGTGCCAGCAGTTACTCGCTCGGGACAAGTTTTTCACCCCTCCACTTT. Amino acids: CASSYSLGTSFSPLHF. The rearrangement joins TRBV6-2 or TRBV6-3 to TRBJ1-6, with D maybe TRBD1 (6 bases). V gave up 0 bases and J gave up 9 bases, with 15 bases separating them. This CDR3 is built from 16 residues. Germline values: CDR1 MNHEY, CDR2 SVGEGT.

CDR3 coding DNA: TGTGCCAGCAGTTACCTGGACAGGAAGGCCCTCCACTTT. It is translated as CASSYLDRKALHF. This rearrangement joins TRBV6-5 to TRBJ1-6; TRBD1 aligns across 7 bases. With 2 bases clipped from V and 14 bases from J, the junction kept 6 bases outside the gene matches. The CDR3 totals 13 residues. Germline V gene lookup returns CDR1 MNHEY and CDR2 SVGAGI.

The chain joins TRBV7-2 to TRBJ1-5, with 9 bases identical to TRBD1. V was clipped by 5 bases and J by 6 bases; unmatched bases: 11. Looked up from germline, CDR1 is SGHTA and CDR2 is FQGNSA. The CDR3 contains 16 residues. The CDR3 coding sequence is TGTGCCAGCAGCCCCGTTCCGGGACAGGGAGGTCAGCCCCAGCATTTT. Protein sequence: CASSPVPGQGGQPQHF.

The CDR3 region is CSATRGRGQYF. CDR3 DNA sequence: TGCAGTGCTACCAGGGGGCGGGGGCAGTACTTC. The genes are TRBV20-1 and TRBJ2-7; 8 bases line up with TRBD1. Unmatched junction bases numbered 5, after V lost 4 bases and J lost 9 bases. Germline CDR1 and CDR2: DFQATT and SNEGSKA (reference sequence). The CDR3 consists of 11 residues.

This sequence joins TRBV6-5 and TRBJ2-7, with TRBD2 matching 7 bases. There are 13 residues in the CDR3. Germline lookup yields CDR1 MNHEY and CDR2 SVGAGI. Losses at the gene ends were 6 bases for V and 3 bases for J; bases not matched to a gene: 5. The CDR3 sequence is CASSNSGFYEQYF. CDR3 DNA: TGTGCCAGCAGCAATAGCGGGTTCTACGAGCAGTACTTC.

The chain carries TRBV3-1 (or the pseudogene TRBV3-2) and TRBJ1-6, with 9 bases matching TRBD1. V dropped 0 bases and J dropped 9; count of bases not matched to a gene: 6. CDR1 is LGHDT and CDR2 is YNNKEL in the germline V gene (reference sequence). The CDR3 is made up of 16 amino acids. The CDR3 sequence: CASSQEGQGRGSPLHF. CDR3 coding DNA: TGTGCCAGCAGCCAAGAAGGACAGGGGCGGGGTTCACCCCTCCACTTT.

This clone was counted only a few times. This CDR3 reads CASSQAGLYRGNEQFF. The CDR3, as DNA: TGCGCCAGCAGCCAAGCCGGCTTGTACAGGGGGAATGAGCAGTTCTTC. J is TRBJ2-1 and V is TRBV4-1; 8 nucleotides agree with TRBD1. The trim removed 1 base at V and 7 bases at J, leaving 9 bases unmatched. CDR3 length: 16 amino acids. Germline lookup yields CDR1 MGHRA and CDR2 YSYEKL.

Here the CDR3 reads CASSLFGTGGAFYGYTF. The DNA of the CDR3 is TGTGCCAGCAGTTTATTTGGGACAGGGGGCGCATTCTATGGCTACACCTTC. This chain joins TRBV28 and TRBJ1-2; 12 nucleotides match TRBD1. The CDR3 contains 17 residues. J lost 4 bases, V lost 1 base, and 7 bases had no gene match. The germline V gene encodes CDR1 MDHEN and CDR2 SYDVKM.

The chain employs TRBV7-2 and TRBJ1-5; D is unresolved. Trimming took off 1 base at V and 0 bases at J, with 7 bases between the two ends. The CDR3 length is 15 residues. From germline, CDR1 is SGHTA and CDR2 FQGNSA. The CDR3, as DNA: TGTGCCAGCAGCTTAGACGGTTATAGCAATCAGCCCCAGCATTTT. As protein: CASSLDGYSNQPQHF.

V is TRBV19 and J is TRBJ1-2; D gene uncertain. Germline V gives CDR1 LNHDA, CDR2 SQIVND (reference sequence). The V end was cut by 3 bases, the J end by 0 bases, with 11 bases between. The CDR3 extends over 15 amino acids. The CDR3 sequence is CASSIGSYSNYGYTF. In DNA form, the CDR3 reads TGTGCCAGTAGTATCGGGTCTTATTCTAACTATGGCTACACCTTC. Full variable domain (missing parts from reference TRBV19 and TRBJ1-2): DGGITQSPKYLFRKEGQNVTLSCEQNLNHDAMYWYRQDPGQGLRLIYYSQIVNDFQKGDIAEGYSVSREKKESFPLTVTSAQKNPTAFYLCASSIGSYSNYGYTFGSGTRLTVV.

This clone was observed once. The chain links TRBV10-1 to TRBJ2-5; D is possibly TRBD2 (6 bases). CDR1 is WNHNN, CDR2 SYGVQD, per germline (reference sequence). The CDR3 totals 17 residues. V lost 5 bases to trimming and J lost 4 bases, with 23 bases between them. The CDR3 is CASSPSSAWPNLETQYF. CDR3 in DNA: TGCGCCAGCAGTCCCTCTAGCGCCTGGCCGAACTTAGAGACCCAGTACTTC.

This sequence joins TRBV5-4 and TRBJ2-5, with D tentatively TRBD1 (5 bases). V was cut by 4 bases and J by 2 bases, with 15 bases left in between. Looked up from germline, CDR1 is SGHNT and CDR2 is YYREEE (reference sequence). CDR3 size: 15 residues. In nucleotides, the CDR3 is TGTGCCAGCAGCCTGTGGGGCATCTTTCAAGAGACCCAGTACTTC. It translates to CASSLWGIFQETQYF.

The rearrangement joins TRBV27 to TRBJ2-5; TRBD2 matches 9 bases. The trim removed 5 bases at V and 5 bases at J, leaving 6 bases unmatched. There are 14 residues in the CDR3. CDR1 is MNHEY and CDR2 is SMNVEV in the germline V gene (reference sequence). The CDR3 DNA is TGTGCCAGCAGTCCCCGGACTAGCGCCGAGACCCAGTACTTC. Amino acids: CASSPRTSAETQYF.

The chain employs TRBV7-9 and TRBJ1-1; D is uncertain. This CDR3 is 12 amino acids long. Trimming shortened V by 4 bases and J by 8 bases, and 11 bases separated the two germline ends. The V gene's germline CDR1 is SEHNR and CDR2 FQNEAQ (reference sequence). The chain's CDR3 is CASSSLTMEAFF. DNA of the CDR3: TGTGCCAGCAGCTCTTTAACTATGGAAGCTTTCTTT.

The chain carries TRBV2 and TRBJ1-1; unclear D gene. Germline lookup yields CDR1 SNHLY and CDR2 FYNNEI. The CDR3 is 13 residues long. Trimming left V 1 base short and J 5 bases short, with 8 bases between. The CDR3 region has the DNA TGTGCCAGCAGTGAAGTCTGGAGAACTGAAGCTTTCTTT. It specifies CASSEVWRTEAFF. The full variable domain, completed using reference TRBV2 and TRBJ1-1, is EPEVTQTPSHQVTQMGQEVILRCVPISNHLYFYWYRQILGQKVEFLVSFYNNEISEKSEIFDDQFSVERPDGSNFTLKIRSTKLEDSAMYFCASSEVWRTEAFFGQGTRLTVV.

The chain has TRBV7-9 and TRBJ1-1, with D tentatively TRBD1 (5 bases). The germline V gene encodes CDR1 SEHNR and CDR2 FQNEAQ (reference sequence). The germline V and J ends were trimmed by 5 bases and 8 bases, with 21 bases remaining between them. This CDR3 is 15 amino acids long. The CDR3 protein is CASSPVRGTGEEAFF. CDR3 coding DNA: TGTGCCAGCAGCCCAGTCCGAGGCACAGGCGAAGAAGCTTTCTTT.

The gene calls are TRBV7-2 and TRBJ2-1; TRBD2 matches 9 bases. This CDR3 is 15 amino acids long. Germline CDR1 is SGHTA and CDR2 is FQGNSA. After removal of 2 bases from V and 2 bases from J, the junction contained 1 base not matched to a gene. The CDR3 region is CASSLRGRAYNEQFF. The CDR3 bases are TGTGCCAGCAGCTTACGCGGGAGGGCCTACAATGAGCAGTTCTTC. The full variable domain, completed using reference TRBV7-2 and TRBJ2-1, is GAGVSQSPSNKVTEKGKDVELRCDPISGHTALYWYRQSLGQGLEFLIYFQGNSAPDKSGLPSDRFSAERTGGSVSTLTIQRTQQEDSAVYLCASSLRGRAYNEQFFGPGTRLTVL.

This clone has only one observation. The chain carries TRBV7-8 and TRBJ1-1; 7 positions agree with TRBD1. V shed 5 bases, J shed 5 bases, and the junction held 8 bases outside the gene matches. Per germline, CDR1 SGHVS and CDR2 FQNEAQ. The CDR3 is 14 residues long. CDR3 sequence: CASSPGQDWTEAFF. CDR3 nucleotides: TGTGCCAGCAGCCCCGGACAGGATTGGACTGAAGCTTTCTTT.

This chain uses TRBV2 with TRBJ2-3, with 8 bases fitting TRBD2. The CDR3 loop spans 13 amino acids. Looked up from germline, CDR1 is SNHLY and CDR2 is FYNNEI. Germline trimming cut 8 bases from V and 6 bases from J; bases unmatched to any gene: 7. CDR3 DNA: TGTGCCAGCGAGGCGGGAGGTTCCGATACGCAGTATTTT. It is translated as CASEAGGSDTQYF. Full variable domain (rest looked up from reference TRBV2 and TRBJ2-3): EPEVTQTPSHQVTQMGQEVILRCVPISNHLYFYWYRQILGQKVEFLVSFYNNEISEKSEIFDDQFSVERPDGSNFTLKIRSTKLEDSAMYFCASEAGGSDTQYFGPGTRLTVL.

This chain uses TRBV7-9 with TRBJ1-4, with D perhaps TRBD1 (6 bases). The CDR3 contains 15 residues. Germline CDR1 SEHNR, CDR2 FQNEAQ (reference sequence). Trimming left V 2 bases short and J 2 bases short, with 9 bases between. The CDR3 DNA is TGTGCCAGCAGCTTATCGGACAGCACTAATGAAAAACTGTTTTTT. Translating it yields CASSLSDSTNEKLFF. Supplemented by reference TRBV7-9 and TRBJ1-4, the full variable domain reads DTGVSQNPRHKITKRGQNVTFRCDPISEHNRLYWYRQTLGQGPEFLTYFQNEAQLEKSRLLSDRFSAERPKGSFSTLEIQRTEQGDSAMYLCASSLSDSTNEKLFFGSGTQLSVL.

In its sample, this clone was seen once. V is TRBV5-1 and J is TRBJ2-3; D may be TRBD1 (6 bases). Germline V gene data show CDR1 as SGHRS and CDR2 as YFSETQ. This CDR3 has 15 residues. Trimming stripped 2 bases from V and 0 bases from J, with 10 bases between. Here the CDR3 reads CASSFGGRSTDTQYF. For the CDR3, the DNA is TGCGCCAGCAGCTTTGGGGGCCGAAGCACAGATACGCAGTATTTT.

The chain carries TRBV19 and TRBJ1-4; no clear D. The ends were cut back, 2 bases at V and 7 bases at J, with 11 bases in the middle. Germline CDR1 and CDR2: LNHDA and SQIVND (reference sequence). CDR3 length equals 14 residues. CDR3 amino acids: CASSISEGGEKLFF. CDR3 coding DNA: TGTGCCAGTAGTATAAGTGAAGGCGGTGAAAAACTGTTTTTT.